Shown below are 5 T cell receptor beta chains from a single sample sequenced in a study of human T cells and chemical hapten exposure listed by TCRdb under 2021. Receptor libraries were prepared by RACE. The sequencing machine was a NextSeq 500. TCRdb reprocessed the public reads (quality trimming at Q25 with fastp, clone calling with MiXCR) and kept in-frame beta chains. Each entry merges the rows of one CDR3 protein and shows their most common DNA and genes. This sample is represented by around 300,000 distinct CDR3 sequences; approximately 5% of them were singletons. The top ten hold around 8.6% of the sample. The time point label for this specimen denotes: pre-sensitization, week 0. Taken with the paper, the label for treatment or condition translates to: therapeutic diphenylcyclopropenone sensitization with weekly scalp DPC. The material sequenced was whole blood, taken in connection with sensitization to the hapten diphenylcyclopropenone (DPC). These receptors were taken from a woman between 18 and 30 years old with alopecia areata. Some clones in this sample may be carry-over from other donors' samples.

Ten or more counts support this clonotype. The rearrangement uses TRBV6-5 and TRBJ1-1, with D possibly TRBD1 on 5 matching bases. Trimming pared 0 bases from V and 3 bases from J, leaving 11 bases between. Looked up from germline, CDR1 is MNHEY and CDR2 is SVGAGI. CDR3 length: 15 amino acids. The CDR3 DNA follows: TGTGCCAGCAGTTACTCGAACGAGGGGCACACTGAAGCTTTCTTT. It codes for CASSYSNEGHTEAFF.

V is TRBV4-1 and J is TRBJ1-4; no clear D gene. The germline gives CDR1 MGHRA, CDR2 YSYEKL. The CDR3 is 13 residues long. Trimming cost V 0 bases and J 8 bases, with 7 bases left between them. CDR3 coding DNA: TGCGCCAGCAGCCAAGACCCAGGAGAAAAACTGTTTTTT. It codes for CASSQDPGEKLFF.

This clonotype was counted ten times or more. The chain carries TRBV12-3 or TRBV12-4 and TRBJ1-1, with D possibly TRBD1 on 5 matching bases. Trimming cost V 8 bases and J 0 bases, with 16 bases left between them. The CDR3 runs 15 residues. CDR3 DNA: TGTGCCAGCCTCCCGGGGGACGGGATGAACACTGAAGCTTTCTTT. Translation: CASLPGDGMNTEAFF.

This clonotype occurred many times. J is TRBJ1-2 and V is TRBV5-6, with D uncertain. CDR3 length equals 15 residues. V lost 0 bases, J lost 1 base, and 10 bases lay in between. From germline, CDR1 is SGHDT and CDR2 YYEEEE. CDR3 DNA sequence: TGTGCCAGCAGCTTGGGCAGCTTATTTAACTATGGCTACACCTTC. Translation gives CASSLGSLFNYGYTF.

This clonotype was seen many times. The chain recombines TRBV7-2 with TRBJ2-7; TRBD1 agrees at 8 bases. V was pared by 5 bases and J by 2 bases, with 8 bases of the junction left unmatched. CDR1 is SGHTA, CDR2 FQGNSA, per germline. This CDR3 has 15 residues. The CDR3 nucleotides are TGTGCCAGCAGCCAAGACAGGGGCCCTCCCTACGAGCAGTACTTC. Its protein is CASSQDRGPPYEQYF.